Shown below are 2 T cell receptor beta chains from a single sample sequenced in a study of tumor-infiltrating lymphocytes in primary liver carcinoma. Co-extracting RNA and DNA was done with about 20-34 mg of unsorted bulk tissue as input. From 500 ng total RNA, TCR beta cDNA was generated with a primer in the constant region. Three rounds of nested multiplex PCR with slightly modified ARM-PCR produced TCR beta libraries. Running ten to eleven cycles apiece, the first two PCR rounds relied on TRBV1-TRBV30 forward primers together with a C-beta reverse primer. TCRdb itself ran the multiplex PCR reads through MiXCR, one entry per CDR3 protein. The sample lists about 54,000 distinct CDR3 sequences, around three quarters occurring once. The sample was liver tumor tissue from sampling region 2. Indicated subset: tumor region T2, inferior pole. All receptors come from a man aged 40-49 years with primary liver carcinoma and hepatitis B virus infection.

This clonotype was detected many times. The CDR3 loop reads CSGSYNEQFF. DNA for the CDR3: TGCAGCGGATCCTACAATGAGCAGTTCTTC. The J gene is TRBJ2-1, the V gene TRBV29-1; no definite D call. The V end lost 7 bases, the J end lost 1 base, and 2 bases lay between the germline ends. The CDR3 has 10 residues. Germline CDR1 SQVTM, CDR2 ANQGSEA.

The rearrangement joins TRBV7-8 to TRBJ1-5; D not resolved. The closer fit of TRBJ2-3 to the DNA end suggests the J call may be wrong. Per germline, CDR1 SGHVS and CDR2 FQNEAQ. This CDR3 comprises 15 residues. In DNA form, the CDR3 reads TGTGCCAGCAGCTTAACTCGAGGTTGGGATCAGTCCCAGTATTTT. Encoded protein: CASSLTRGWDQSQYF.